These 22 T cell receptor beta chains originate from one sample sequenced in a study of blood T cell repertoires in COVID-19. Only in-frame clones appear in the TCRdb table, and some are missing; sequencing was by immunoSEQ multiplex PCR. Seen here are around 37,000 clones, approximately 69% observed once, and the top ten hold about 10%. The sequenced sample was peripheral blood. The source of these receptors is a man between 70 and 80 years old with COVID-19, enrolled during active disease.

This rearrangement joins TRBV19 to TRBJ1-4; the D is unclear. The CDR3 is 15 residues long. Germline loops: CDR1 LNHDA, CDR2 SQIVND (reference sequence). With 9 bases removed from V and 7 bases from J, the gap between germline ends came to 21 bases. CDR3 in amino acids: CASSRWSGSGEKLFF. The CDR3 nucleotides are TGTGCCAGCTCACGATGGTCGGGGTCGGGTGAAAAACTGTTTTTT.

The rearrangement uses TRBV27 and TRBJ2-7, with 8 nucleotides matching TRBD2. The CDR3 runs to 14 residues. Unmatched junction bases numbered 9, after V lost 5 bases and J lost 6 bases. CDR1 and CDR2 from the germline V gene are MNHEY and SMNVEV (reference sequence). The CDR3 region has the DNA TGTGCCAGCAGTCTCGCCCGGACTAGCATCGAGCAGTACTTC. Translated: CASSLARTSIEQYF.

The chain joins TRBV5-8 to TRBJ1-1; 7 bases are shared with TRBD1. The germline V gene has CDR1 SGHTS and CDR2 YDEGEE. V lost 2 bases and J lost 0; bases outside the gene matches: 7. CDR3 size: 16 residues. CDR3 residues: CASSLRGQSMNTEAFF. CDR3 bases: TGTGCCAGCAGCTTAAGGGGGCAGTCGATGAACACTGAAGCTTTCTTT. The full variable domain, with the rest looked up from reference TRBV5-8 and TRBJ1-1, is EAGVTQSPTHLIKTRGQQATLRCSPISGHTSVYWYQQALGLGLQFLLWYDEGEERNRGNFPPRFSGRQFPNYSSELNVNALELEDSALYLCASSLRGQSMNTEAFFGQGTRLTVV.

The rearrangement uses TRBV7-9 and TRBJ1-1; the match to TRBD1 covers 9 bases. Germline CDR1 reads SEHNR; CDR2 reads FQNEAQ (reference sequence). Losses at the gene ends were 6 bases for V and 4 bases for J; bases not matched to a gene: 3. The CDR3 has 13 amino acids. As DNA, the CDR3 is TGTGCCAGCAGTCACAGGGGGCCCACTGAAGCTTTCTTT. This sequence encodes CASSHRGPTEAFF.

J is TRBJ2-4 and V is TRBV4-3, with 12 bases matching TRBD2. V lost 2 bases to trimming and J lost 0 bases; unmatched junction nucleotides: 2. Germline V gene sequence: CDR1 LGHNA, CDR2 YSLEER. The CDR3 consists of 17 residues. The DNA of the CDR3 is TGCGCCAGCAGCCAACTGACTAGCGGGGGAGCCAAAAACATTCAGTACTTC. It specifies CASSQLTSGGAKNIQYF.

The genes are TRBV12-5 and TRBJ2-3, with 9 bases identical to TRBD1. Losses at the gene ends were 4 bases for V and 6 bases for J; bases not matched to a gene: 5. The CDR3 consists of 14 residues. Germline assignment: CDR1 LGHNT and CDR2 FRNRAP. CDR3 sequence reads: CASGYGQGLDTQYF. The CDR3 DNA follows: TGTGCTAGTGGTTATGGACAGGGGTTGGATACGCAGTATTTT.

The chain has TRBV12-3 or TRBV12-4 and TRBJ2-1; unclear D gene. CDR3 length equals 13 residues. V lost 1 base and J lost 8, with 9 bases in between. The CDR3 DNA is TGTGCCAGCAGTTTAGTTAGTCTTGATGAGCAGTTCTTC. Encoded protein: CASSLVSLDEQFF.

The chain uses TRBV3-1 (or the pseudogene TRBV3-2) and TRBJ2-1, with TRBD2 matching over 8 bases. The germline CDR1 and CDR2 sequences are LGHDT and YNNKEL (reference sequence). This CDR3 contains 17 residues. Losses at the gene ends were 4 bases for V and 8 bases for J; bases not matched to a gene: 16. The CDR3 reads CASSLGSGGAEIHEQFF. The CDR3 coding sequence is TGTGCCAGCAGCCTCGGGAGCGGGGGAGCGGAGATCCATGAGCAGTTCTTC.

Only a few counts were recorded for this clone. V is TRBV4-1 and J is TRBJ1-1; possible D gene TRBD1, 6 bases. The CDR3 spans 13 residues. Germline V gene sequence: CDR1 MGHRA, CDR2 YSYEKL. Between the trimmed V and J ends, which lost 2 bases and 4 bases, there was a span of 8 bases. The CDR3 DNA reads TGCGCCAGCAGCCAACAGGGGAGCACTGAAGCTTTCTTT. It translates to CASSQQGSTEAFF.

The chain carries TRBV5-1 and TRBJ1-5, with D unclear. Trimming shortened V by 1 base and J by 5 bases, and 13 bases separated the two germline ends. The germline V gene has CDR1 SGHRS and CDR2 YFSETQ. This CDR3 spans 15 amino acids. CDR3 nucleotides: TGCGCCAGCAGCTTGTTATCCGGGTACGATCAGCCCCAGCATTTT. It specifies CASSLLSGYDQPQHF.

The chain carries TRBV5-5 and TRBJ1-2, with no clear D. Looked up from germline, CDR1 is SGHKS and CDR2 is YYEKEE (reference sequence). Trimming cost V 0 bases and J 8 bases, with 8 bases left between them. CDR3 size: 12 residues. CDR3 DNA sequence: TGTGCCAGCAGCTTGGCACGGGTCGGCTACACCTTC. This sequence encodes CASSLARVGYTF.

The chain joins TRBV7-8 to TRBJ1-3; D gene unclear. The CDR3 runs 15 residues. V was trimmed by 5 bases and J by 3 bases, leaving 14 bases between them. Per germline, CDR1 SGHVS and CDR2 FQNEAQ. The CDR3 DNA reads TGTGCCAGCAGCATCTCAGGAAAAGGTGGAAACACCATATATTTT. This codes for CASSISGKGGNTIYF.

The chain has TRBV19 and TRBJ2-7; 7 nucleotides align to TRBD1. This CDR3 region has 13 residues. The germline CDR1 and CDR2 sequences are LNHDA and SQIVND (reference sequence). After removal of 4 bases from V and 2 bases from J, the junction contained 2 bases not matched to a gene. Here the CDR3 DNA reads TGTGCCAGTAGTACGACAGGGACCTACGAGCAGTACTTC. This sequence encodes CASSTTGTYEQYF.

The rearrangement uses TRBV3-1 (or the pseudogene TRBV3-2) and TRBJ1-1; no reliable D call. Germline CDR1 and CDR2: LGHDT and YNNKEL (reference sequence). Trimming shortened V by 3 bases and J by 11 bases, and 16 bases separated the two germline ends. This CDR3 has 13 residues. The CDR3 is CASSQEKSGGAFF. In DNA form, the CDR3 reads TGTGCCAGCAGCCAGGAAAAAAGCGGAGGGGCTTTCTTT.

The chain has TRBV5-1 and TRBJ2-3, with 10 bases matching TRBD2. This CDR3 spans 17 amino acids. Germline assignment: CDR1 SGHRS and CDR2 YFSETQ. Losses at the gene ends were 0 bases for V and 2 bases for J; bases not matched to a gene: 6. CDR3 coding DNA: TGCGCCAGCAGCTTGGCGGTGACTAGCGGGCTCACAGATACGCAGTATTTT. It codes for CASSLAVTSGLTDTQYF.

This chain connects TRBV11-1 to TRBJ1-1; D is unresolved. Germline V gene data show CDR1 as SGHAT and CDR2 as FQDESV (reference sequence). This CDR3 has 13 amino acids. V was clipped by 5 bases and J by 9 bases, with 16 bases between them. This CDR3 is CASSPFRETKAFF. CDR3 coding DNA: TGTGCCAGCAGCCCATTCCGGGAAACTAAAGCTTTCTTT.

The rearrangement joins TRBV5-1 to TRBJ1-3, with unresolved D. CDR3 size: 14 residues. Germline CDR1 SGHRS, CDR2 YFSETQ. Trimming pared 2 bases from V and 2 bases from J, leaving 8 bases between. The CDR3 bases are TGCGCCAGCAGCTTATCGGGAGCTGGAAACACCATATATTTT. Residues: CASSLSGAGNTIYF.

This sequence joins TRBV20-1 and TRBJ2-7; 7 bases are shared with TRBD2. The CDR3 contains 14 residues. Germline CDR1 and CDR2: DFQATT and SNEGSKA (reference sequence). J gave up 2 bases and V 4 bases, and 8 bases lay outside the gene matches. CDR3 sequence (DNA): TGCAGTGCTATTGATCCCGGGACTACCTACGAGCAGTACTTC. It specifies CSAIDPGTTYEQYF.

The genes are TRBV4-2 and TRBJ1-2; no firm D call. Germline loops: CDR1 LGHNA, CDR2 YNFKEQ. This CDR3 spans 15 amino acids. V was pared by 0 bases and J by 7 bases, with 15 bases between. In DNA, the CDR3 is TGTGCCAGCAGCCAAGACGGAGCTGGAAGAGGTGGCTACACCTTC. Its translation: CASSQDGAGRGGYTF.

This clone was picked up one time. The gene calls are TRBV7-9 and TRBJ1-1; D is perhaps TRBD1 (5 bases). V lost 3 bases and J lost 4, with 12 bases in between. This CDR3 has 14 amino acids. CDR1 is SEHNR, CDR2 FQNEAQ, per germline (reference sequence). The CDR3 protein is CASSFQGEVTEAFF. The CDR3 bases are TGTGCCAGCAGCTTCCAGGGTGAGGTCACTGAAGCTTTCTTT.

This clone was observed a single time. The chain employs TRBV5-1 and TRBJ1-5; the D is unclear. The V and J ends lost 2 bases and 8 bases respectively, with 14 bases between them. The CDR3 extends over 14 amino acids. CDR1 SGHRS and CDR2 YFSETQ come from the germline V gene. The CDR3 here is CASSFSAGSEPQHF. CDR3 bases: TGCGCCAGCAGCTTTTCTGCGGGTTCAGAGCCCCAGCATTTT.

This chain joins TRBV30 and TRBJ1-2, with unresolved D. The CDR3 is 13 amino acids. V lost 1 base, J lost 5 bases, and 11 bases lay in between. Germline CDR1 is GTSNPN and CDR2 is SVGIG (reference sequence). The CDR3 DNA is TGTGCCTGGAGTGGGGCCACGGGATATGGCTACACCTTC. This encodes CAWSGATGYGYTF.